A selection of T cell receptor beta chains follows, all from one sample in a study of shared clonotypes between healthy human individuals. Clones were read by immunoSEQ multiplex PCR, and TCRdb kept only the in-frame ones, dropping some. The sample comprises about 1.9 million clones, just under 95% of which are singletons, and approximately 1.7% rests with the top ten. Material for sequencing was naive CD8+ T cells from PBMCs. The receptor source for this set is a young man in good health. Some clones in this sample may be carry-over from other donors' samples. CDR3s include the opening cysteine and the closing phenylalanine or tryptophan. A D gene is named only where the DNA matches it firmly. Clone size is not always given. Where it is, it says once, few, many or a class for expanded clones.

clone size	V gene	J gene	D gene	CDR3 DNA	CDR3 protein
few	TRBV29-1	TRBJ1-4	NA	TGCAGCGTCGCCAATGAAAAACTGTTTTTT	CSVANEKLFF
NA	TRBV11-2	TRBJ2-1	NA	TGTGCCAGCAGCTTAAATGGGGCTAGCTTATTTGAGCAGTTCTTC	CASSLNGASLFEQFF
NA	TRBV6-5	TRBJ2-7	TRBD2	TGTGCCAGCTCCTTGAGCGGGGCTTCGGGGGAGCAGTACTTC	CASSLSGASGEQYF
NA	TRBV6-1	TRBJ1-2	TRBD1	TGTGCCAGCAGTGAAGACAGGGGCCCGATCTATGGCTACACCTTC	CASSEDRGPIYGYTF
NA	TRBV7-2	TRBJ2-1	TRBD2	TGTGCCAGCAGCTCTGGGACTAGCGGGATTGAGCAGTTCTTC	CASSSGTSGIEQFF
NA	TRBV28	TRBJ2-7	NA	TGTGCCAGCAGTCTCCCAGAGGAACGGCTCTACGAGCAGTACTTC	CASSLPEERLYEQYF
NA	TRBV10-1	TRBJ2-2	TRBD1	TGCGCCAGCAGTGAAAGACAGGGAAACACCGGGGAGCTGTTTTTT	CASSERQGNTGELFF
NA	TRBV27	TRBJ2-1	NA	TGTGCCAGCAGTTCAATCACCCTTAGCGGCCCTGCTGTCAATGAGCAGTTCTTC	CASSSITLSGPAVNEQFF
NA	TRBV6-1	TRBJ2-1	NA	TGTGCCAGCAGTCAAGGAAGAGGTGAGCAGTTCTTC	CASSQGRGEQFF
NA	TRBV5-4	TRBJ2-5	TRBD1	TGTGCCAGCAGCTTCCCCGGGACAGGGGAAGAGACCCAGTACTTC	CASSFPGTGEETQYF
NA	TRBV15	TRBJ2-7	NA	TGTGCCACCAGCAGAGCCCTTGAAGCGCTTACTTACGAGCAGTACTTC	CATSRALEALTYEQYF
NA	TRBV5-4	TRBJ2-7	TRBD2	TGTGCCAGCAGCTACGGGGTAGCGGGCACCTACGAGCAGTACTTC	CASSYGVAGTYEQYF
once	TRBV19	TRBJ1-5	TRBD1	TGTGCCAGTAACGAGGGGTGGACAGGGGGGAATTATCAGCCCCAGCATTTT	CASNEGWTGGNYQPQHF
NA	TRBV28	TRBJ2-4	NA	TGTGCCAGCGGGGGGCAGGAAAACATTCAGTACTTC	CASGGQENIQYF
NA	TRBV23-1	TRBJ2-7	NA	TGCGCCAGCAGTCAATCTCGGGCCGGAGGAGTCGAGCAGTACTTC	CASSQSRAGGVEQYF
once	TRBV5-8	TRBJ2-1	NA	TGTGCCAGCAGCAGTAGTAAAAACTACAATGAGCAGTTCTTC	CASSSSKNYNEQFF
NA	TRBV28	TRBJ1-2	NA	TGTGCCACCGGGGAGCCTAAAGAGGCAGGGCGAAACTATGGCTACACCTTC	CATGEPKEAGRNYGYTF
NA	TRBV15	TRBJ1-2	NA	TGTGCCACCAGCAGCGCCGCGGCAGGCGCAATGGATGGCTACACCTTC	CATSSAAAGAMDGYTF
NA	TRBV27	TRBJ2-6	NA	TGTGCCAGCAGTTTATACCCCAGCGCCGGGGCCAACGTCCTGACTTTC	CASSLYPSAGANVLTF
NA	TRBV28	TRBJ2-7	NA	TGTGCCAGCAGTTTGATAGGGGTCTCCTACGAGCAGTACTTC	CASSLIGVSYEQYF
NA	TRBV30	TRBJ2-7	NA	TGTGCCTGGAGTTCACAGGACGAGGCTGAGCAGTACTTC	CAWSSQDEAEQYF
NA	TRBV6-1	TRBJ1-1	NA	TGTGCCAGCAGTGAATTAGTGGGGGGCGGCACTGAAGCTTTCTTT	CASSELVGGGTEAFF
few	TRBV11-2	TRBJ1-5	NA	TGTGCCAGCAGCTTTTCCGGGGATCAGCCCCAGCATTTT	CASSFSGDQPQHF
NA	TRBV27	TRBJ1-2	TRBD1	TGTGCCAGCAGTTTGTACAGGGGAAACTATGGCTACACCTTC	CASSLYRGNYGYTF
NA	TRBV27	TRBJ2-1	NA	TGTGCCAGCAGTTTATCGGCGATATACAATGAGCAGTTCTTC	CASSLSAIYNEQFF
NA	TRBV4-2	TRBJ2-7	NA	TGTGCCAGCAGCCACGGAAGCTCCTACGAGCAGTACTTC	CASSHGSSYEQYF
NA	TRBV27	TRBJ1-5	NA	TGTGCCAGCAGTTTACGTCAGAGCAATCAGCCCCAGCATTTT	CASSLRQSNQPQHF
once	TRBV28	TRBJ2-2	NA	TGTGCCAGCCTCGCGGCGGGACATAGTCTTAACACCGGGGAGCTGTTTTTT	CASLAAGHSLNTGELFF
NA	TRBV7-9	TRBJ2-7	NA	TGTGCCAGCAGCTTAGCGCTCCAGGAGGGCTACGAGCAGTACTTC	CASSLALQEGYEQYF
NA	TRBV11-2	TRBJ2-5	TRBD2	TGTGCCAGCAGCCAAAGGACTAGCCCCCAAGGAAAGACCCAGTACTTC	CASSQRTSPQGKTQYF
NA	TRBV28	TRBJ1-5	TRBD1	TGTGCCAGCAGTTTTAGGACAGGCCCTAATAGCAATCAGCCCCAGCATTTT	CASSFRTGPNSNQPQHF
NA	TRBV19	TRBJ2-2	NA	TGTGCCAGTAGTATAGCGGACTACCTTACCCCAAACACCGGGGAGCTGTTTTTT	CASSIADYLTPNTGELFF
NA	TRBV27	TRBJ2-7	NA	TGTGCCAGCAGTTTATTGAGGTCCGAGCACGAGCAGTACTTC	CASSLLRSEHEQYF
NA	TRBV7-9	TRBJ2-7	TRBD1	TGTGCCAGCAGCTTATCCCGGACCGGGACAGCCCACGAGCAGTACTTC	CASSLSRTGTAHEQYF
NA	TRBV6-1	TRBJ1-2	TRBD1	TGTGCCAGCAGTGGACCGGGGACAGGGGGGTTGACTAACTATGGCTACACCTTC	CASSGPGTGGLTNYGYTF
once	TRBV27	TRBJ2-7	TRBD1	TGTGCCAGCAGTTTATCTCGGATCGGGGACAGCGGCTCCTACGAGCAGTACTTC	CASSLSRIGDSGSYEQYF
NA	TRBV7-9	TRBJ2-3	NA	TGTGCCAGCAAAGCGGGTGTCACAGATACGCAGTATTTT	CASKAGVTDTQYF
NA	TRBV7-8	TRBJ2-3	NA	TGTGCCAGCAGCTTACGAAGGGGAGGCACAGATACGCAGTATTTT	CASSLRRGGTDTQYF
NA	TRBV27	TRBJ2-6	NA	TGTGCCAGCAGTTTACTAAGGAGTTCTGGGGCCAACGTCCTGACTTTC	CASSLLRSSGANVLTF
NA	TRBV10-3	TRBJ2-7	TRBD2	TGTGCCATCAGGCTCTTCGGGACTAGCGGAACCTACGAGCAGTACTTC	CAIRLFGTSGTYEQYF
NA	TRBV11-2	TRBJ2-3	NA	TGTGCCAGCAGCTCCGTATCAGATACGCAGTATTTT	CASSSVSDTQYF
NA	TRBV28	TRBJ1-5	NA	TGTGCCGCCGGTAGGGAGCGGGACCTGGATTTT	CAAGRERDLDF
NA	TRBV4-3	TRBJ2-3	NA	TGCGCCAGCAGCCCTTCGATCCGGGTCACAGATACGCAGTATTTT	CASSPSIRVTDTQYF
once	TRBV28	TRBJ1-5	NA	TGTGCCAGCAGCCCGGACGGAGATAGCAATCAGCCCCAGCATTTT	CASSPDGDSNQPQHF
NA	TRBV7-9	TRBJ1-5	NA	TGTGCCAGCAGCACCGGGGCACTTGGGCAGCCCCAGCATTTT	CASSTGALGQPQHF
NA	TRBV28	TRBJ2-3	NA	TGTGCCAGCATCCCCGGTAGCGGAACTGATACTAGCACAGATACGCAGTATTTT	CASIPGSGTDTSTDTQYF
NA	TRBV5-5	TRBJ1-2	TRBD1	TGTGCCAGCAGCTGGACAGGAGACTATGGCTACACCTTC	CASSWTGDYGYTF
NA	TRBV5-4	TRBJ2-7	NA	TGTGCCAGCAGCTTGGTACCCCTAGGAGCGGACGAGCAGTACTTC	CASSLVPLGADEQYF
NA	TRBV9	TRBJ2-5	TRBD2	TGTGCCAGCAGCGTCCAGGCGGGAGTAGAGACCCAGTACTTC	CASSVQAGVETQYF
NA	TRBV5-6	TRBJ1-1	NA	TGTGCCAGCAGCTTGGCCTGGTCGGAGAACACTGAAGCTTTCTTT	CASSLAWSENTEAFF
NA	TRBV9	TRBJ2-1	NA	TGTGCCAGCACCAGGGGCAATGAGCAGTTCTTC	CASTRGNEQFF
NA	TRBV7-6	TRBJ2-1	TRBD1	TGTGCCAGCAGCCAGGACAGGGTGAATGAGCAGTTCTTC	CASSQDRVNEQFF
NA	TRBV13	TRBJ2-3	TRBD2	TGTGCCAGCAGCTTAAGACTAGCAGAGAGCACAGATACGCAGTATTTT	CASSLRLAESTDTQYF
NA	TRBV27	TRBJ2-7	NA	TGTGCCAGCAGCCCCACCGCCGGCCTTCCCTCCTACGAGCAGTACTTC	CASSPTAGLPSYEQYF
NA	TRBV28	TRBJ1-5	TRBD1	TGTGCCAGCCTCCGGGACAGGGGGCTAGATCAGCCCCAGCATTTT	CASLRDRGLDQPQHF
NA	TRBV27	TRBJ2-7	TRBD1	TGTGCCAGCAGGGGACAGGGGCCCTACGAGCAGTACTTC	CASRGQGPYEQYF
NA	TRBV5-1	TRBJ2-7	NA	TGCGCCAGCAGCACGGGACAACAAAGCTACGAGCAGTACTTC	CASSTGQQSYEQYF
NA	TRBV2	TRBJ2-1	NA	TGTGCCAGCAGTGAACGAGACGGAGTCTACAATGAGCAGTTCTTC	CASSERDGVYNEQFF
NA	TRBV27	TRBJ2-7	NA	TGTGCCAGCAGCTTACAGGGTAGTAACGAGCAGTACTTC	CASSLQGSNEQYF
NA	TRBV7-9	TRBJ2-5	NA	TGTGCCAGCAGCTTACTGGGACCCCAAGAGACCCAGTACTTC	CASSLLGPQETQYF